Listed here is a single TCR beta chain. Its specificity is unknown. This sample stems from a study of cytomegalovirus exposure and HLA in healthy donors. Whole-study results and caveats: It was about 150 TCR beta chains that were listed as cytomegalovirus-associated.

Method: immunoSEQ multiplex PCR; TCRdb's copy keeps in-frame clones and lacks some. The sample carries about 160,000 clones, around 85% recorded once. The J segment lost 3 bases and the V segment lost 5 bases, leaving 4 bases of the junction unmatched. CDR1 and CDR2 from the germline V gene are SGHAT and FQNNGV. The CDR3 runs 13 residues. This clonotype originated in a man under 40 in good health and CMV-seropositive. The sequenced sample was PBMCs. V is TRBV11-2 and J is TRBJ2-7, with 7 positions matching TRBD1. The CDR3 region has the DNA TGTGCCAGCAGCCCGGGGACAGACTACGAGCAGTACTTC. It translates to CASSPGTDYEQYF. The full variable domain, its missing parts supplied by reference TRBV11-2 and TRBJ2-7, is EAGVAQSPRYKIIEKRQSVAFWCNPISGHATLYWYQQILGQGPKLLIQFQNNGVVDDSQLPKDRFSAERLKGVDSTLKIQPAKLEDSAVYLCASSPGTDYEQYFGPGTRLTVT.